These T cell receptor beta chains were read from a single sample in a study of T cell responses to AZD1222 COVID-19 vaccine. The data were produced by immunoSEQ multiplex PCR, yet TCRdb's version contains in-frame clones alone and is incomplete. The sample has some 120,000 clones, around 84% seen once. The source was peripheral blood, collected on day 0 of AZD1222 vaccination. The receptors were sampled from an adult in good health. The CDR3 runs from the conserved cysteine through the conserved F or W.

15	TRBV24-1	TRBJ2-5	CATSDPTGDAETQYF
14	TRBV7-2	TRBJ2-5	CASSLDPAGETQYF
15	TRBV5-5	TRBJ1-5	CASSLSGQGSEPQHF
16	TRBV2	TRBJ1-5	CASSLKGLYSNQPQHF
14	TRBV28	TRBJ1-1	CASRAGGAETEAFF
13	TRBV1	TRBJ1-5	CTSSPLGNQPQHF
15	TRBV7-2	TRBJ1-5	CASSFLGLGNQPQHF
14	TRBV5-1	TRBJ2-6	CASSPRGQQAVLTF
13	TRBV2	TRBJ2-5	CASSVYSQETQYF
15	TRBV19	TRBJ1-6	CASSPRDGYNSPLHF
15	TRBV7-9	TRBJ2-5	CASSAIPRGQETQYF
11	TRBV12-3/TRBV12-4	TRBJ1-2	CASSLDRVHTF
14	TRBV28	TRBJ1-2	CASSLAVTDYGYTF